The clone carrying this T cell receptor beta chain has only a few counts. Clones were sequenced by immunoSEQ multiplex PCR, and TCRdb holds only the in-frame ones, with some missing. The sample has roughly 120,000 clones, roughly 85% seen once; the top ten hold more than 10%. The sample comes from a study of blood T cell repertoires in COVID-19. The wider study: Samples taken during acute and convalescent COVID-19 were collected in the United States, Italy and Spain.

This clonotype was obtained from a human donor in a cohort sampled during active COVID-19. Sequencing was done on a sample of peripheral blood.

The CDR3 spells CALDVDRAWNEAFF. The CDR3 region has the DNA TGTGCCTTGGACGTCGACAGGGCCTGGAATGAAGCTTTCTTT. V gene TRBV30 combines with J gene TRBJ1-1; 7 bases fit TRBD1. Germline CDR1 GTSNPN, CDR2 SVGIG (reference sequence). The V segment lost 7 bases and the J segment 7 bases; nucleotides outside the gene matches: 15. This CDR3 region has 14 residues.